Ten or more counts support the clone carrying this T cell receptor (beta chain). Researchers amplified the TCR beta CDR3 regions from RNA transcripts. RT-PCR in the first round (using the HTBI primer set) targeted the TCR CDR3. TCRdb used MiXCR to reprocess the multiplex PCR reads, holding one entry per CDR3 protein. Of fewer than 650,000 distinct CDR3 sequences listed, 14% are singletons. This entry comes from a study of T cells in Graves' hyperthyroidism and ophthalmopathy. The specimen was blood. The TCR originated in a young woman with Graves' ophthalmopathy.

The chain's CDR3 is CAWSEGGEEKLFF. Written as DNA, the CDR3 is TGTGCCTGGAGTGAAGGGGGAGAGGAAAAACTGTTTTTT. V gene TRBV30 combines with J gene TRBJ1-4; a possible D gene is TRBD1 (6 bases). Looked up from germline, CDR1 is GTSNPN and CDR2 is SVGIG (reference sequence). The CDR3 loop spans 13 amino acids. V gave up 1 base and J gave up 8 bases, with 11 bases separating them.